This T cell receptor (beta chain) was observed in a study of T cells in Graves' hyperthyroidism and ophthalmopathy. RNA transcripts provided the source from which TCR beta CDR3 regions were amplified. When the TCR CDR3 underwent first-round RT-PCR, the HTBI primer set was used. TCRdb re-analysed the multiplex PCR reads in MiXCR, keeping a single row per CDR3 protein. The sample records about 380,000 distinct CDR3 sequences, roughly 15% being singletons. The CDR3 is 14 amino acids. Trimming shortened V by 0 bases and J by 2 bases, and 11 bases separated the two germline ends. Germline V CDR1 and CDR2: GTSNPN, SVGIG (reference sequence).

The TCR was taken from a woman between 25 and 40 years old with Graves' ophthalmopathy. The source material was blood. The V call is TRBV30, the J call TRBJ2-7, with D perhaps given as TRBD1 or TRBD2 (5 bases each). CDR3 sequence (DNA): TGTGCCTGGAGTGTGTCCGGGACCGCCTACGAGCAGTACTTC. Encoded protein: CAWSVSGTAYEQYF.